Listed here is a single T cell receptor (beta chain). The data originate from a study of control samples from healthy donors and cancer patients. This table comes from immunoSEQ multiplex PCR, and its TCRdb copy is limited to in-frame clones, with some not included. The repertoire holds about 22,000 clones, with about 85% as singletons. The CDR3 totals 15 residues. Germline V gene data show CDR1 as SGHDT and CDR2 as YYEEEE. Trimming took 5 bases from V and 8 from J, leaving 22 bases between them. The source is a man aged 55 to 70 with colorectal cancer. Sample: PBMCs. The V gene is TRBV5-6, the J gene TRBJ1-1, with a tentative D call TRBD1 (6 bases). DNA for the CDR3: TGTGCCAGCAGGGCCTTGGAACGGGGAACAGGGGAAGCTTTCTTT. Protein sequence: CASRALERGTGEAFF.